What follows are 3 T cell receptor beta chains derived from one specimen sequenced in a study of blood T cell repertoires in COVID-19. The table came from immunoSEQ multiplex PCR; TCRdb's copy has only in-frame clones and leaves some out. The sample holds approximately 220,000 clones, about four fifths seen once. Sequenced input: PBMCs or T cells enriched from blood (not recorded which). The receptors here all came from a woman aged 40 to 50 with acute COVID-19.

This clone was recorded at least ten times. This chain connects TRBV18 to TRBJ2-6, with a tentative D call TRBD2 (7 bases). The V and J ends lost 8 bases and 0 bases respectively, with 14 bases between them. The CDR3 has 16 residues. From germline, CDR1 is KGHSH and CDR2 LQKENI. CDR3 residues: CASPVAGASGANVLTF. The CDR3 DNA sequence: TGTGCCAGCCCCGTGGCGGGGGCCTCTGGGGCCAACGTCCTGACTTTC.

The gene calls are TRBV7-9 and TRBJ2-2, with D unresolved. This CDR3 has 14 residues. CDR1 and CDR2 from the germline V gene are SEHNR and FQNEAQ (reference sequence). V lost 5 bases and J lost 2, with 9 bases in between. The CDR3: CASSRSANTGELFF. The CDR3 nucleotides are TGTGCCAGCAGCAGGAGCGCAAACACCGGGGAGCTGTTTTTT.

This chain connects TRBV5-1 to TRBJ2-1, with D perhaps TRBD2 (6 bases). V lost 3 bases to trimming and J lost 7 bases, with 8 bases between them. Germline values: CDR1 SGHRS, CDR2 YFSETQ. CDR3 size: 12 residues. The CDR3 bases are TGCGCCAGCAGCTCGGGGGTTAATGAGCAGTTCTTC. Its protein is CASSSGVNEQFF.